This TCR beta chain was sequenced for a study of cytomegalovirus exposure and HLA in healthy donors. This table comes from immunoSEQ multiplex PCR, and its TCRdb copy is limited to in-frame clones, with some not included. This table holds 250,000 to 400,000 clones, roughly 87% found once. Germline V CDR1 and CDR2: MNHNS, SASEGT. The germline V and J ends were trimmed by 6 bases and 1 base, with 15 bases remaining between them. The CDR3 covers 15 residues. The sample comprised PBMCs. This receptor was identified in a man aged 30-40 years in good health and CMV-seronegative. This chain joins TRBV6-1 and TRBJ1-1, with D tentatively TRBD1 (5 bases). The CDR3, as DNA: TGTGCCAGCAGCAAATACGGGGGGGGGAACACTGAAGCTTTCTTT. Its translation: CASSKYGGGNTEAFF.